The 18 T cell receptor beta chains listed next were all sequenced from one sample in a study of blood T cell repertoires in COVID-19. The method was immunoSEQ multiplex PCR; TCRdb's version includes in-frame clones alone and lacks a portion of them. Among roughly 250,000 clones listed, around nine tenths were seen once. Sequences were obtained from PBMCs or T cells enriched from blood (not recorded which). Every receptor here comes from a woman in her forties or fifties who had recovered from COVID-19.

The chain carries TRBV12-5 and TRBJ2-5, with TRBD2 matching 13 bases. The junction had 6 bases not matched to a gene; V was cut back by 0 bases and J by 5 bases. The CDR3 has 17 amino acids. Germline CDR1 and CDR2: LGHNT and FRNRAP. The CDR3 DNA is TGTGCTAGTGGTTTGGTAAGAGGGACTAGCGGGAAGGAGACCCAGTACTTC. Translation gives CASGLVRGTSGKETQYF.

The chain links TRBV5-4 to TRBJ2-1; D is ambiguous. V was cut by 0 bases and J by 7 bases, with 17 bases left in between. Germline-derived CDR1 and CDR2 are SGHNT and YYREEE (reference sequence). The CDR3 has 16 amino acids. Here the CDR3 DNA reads TGTGCCAGCAGCTTGGCCCGTGCGGCAGTAGCTAATGAGCAGTTCTTC. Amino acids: CASSLARAAVANEQFF. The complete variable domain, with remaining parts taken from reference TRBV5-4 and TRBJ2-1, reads ETGVTQSPTHLIKTRGQQVTLRCSSQSGHNTVSWYQQALGQGPQFIFQYYREEENGRGNFPPRFSGLQFPNYSSELNVNALELDDSALYLCASSLARAAVANEQFFGPGTRLTVL.

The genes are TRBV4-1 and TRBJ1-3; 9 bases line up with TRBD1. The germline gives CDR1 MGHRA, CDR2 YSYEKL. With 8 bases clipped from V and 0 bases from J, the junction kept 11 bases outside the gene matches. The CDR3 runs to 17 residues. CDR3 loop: CASGAGQGLLSGNTIYF. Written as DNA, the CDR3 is TGCGCCAGCGGGGCGGGACAGGGACTCCTCTCTGGAAACACCATATATTTT.

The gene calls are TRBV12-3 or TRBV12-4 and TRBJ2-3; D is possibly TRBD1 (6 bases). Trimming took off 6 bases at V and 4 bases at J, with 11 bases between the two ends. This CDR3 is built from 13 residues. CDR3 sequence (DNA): TGTGCCAGCAGAACCTCAGGGGCAGATACGCAGTATTTT. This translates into CASRTSGADTQYF.

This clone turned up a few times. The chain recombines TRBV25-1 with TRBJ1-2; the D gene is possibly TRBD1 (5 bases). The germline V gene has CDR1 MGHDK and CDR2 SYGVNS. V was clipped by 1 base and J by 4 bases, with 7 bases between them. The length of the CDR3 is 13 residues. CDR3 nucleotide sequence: TGTGCCAGCAGTGAATCGGGGGTCTATGGCTACACCTTC. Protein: CASSESGVYGYTF.

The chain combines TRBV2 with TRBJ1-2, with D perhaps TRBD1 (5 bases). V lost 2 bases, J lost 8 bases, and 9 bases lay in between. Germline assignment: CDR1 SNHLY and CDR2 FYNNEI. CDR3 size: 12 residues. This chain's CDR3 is CASSEWGDGYTF. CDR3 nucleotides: TGTGCCAGCAGTGAATGGGGGGACGGCTACACCTTC.

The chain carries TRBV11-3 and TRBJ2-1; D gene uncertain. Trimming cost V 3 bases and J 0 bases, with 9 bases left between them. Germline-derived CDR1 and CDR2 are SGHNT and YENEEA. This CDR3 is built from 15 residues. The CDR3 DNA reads TGTGCCAGCAGCTTTGGTTCGAGCTCCTACAATGAGCAGTTCTTC. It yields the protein CASSFGSSSYNEQFF.

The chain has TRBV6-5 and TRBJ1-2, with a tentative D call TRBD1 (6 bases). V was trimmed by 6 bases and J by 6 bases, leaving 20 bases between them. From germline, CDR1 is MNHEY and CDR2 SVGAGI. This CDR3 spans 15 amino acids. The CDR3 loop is CASSQTFRGFDGYTF. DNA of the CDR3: TGTGCCAGCAGCCAAACCTTCAGGGGTTTCGATGGCTACACCTTC.

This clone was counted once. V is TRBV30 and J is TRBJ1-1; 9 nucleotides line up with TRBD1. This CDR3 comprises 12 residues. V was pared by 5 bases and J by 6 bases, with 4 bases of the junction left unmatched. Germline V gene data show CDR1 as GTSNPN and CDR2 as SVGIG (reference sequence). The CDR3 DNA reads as TGTGCCTGGGGGGACAGGGTGGCTGAAGCTTTCTTT. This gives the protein CAWGDRVAEAFF.

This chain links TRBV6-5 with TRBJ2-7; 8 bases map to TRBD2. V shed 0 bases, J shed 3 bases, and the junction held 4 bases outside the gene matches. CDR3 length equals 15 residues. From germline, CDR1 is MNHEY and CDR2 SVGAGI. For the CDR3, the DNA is TGTGCCAGCAGTTACTCGAAACGGGGGGGCTACGAGCAGTACTTC. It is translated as CASSYSKRGGYEQYF.

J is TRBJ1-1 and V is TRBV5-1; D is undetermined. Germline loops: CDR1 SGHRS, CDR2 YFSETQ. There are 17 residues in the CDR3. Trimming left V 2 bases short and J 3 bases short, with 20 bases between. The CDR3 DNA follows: TGCGCCAGCAGCTTCCTGTTGTGGGGAGGGAGGGACACTGAAGCTTTCTTT. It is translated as CASSFLLWGGRDTEAFF.

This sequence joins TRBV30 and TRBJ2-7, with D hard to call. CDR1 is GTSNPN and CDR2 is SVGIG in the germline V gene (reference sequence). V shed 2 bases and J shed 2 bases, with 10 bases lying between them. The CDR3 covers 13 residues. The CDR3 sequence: CAWSREVPYEQYF. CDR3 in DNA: TGTGCCTGGAGTCGCGAGGTACCCTACGAGCAGTACTTC. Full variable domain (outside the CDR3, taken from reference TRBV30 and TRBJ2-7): SQTIHQWPATLVQPVGSPLSLECTVEGTSNPNLYWYRQAAGRGLQLLFYSVGIGQISSEVPQNLSASRPQDRQFILSSKKLLLSDSGFYLCAWSREVPYEQYFGPGTRLTVT.

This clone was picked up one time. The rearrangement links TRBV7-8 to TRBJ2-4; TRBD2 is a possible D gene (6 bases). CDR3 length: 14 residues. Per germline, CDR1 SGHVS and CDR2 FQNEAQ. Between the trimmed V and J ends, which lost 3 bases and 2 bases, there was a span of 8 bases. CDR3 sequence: CASSFAGTKNIQYF. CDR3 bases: TGTGCCAGCAGCTTTGCGGGAACCAAAAACATTCAGTACTTC.

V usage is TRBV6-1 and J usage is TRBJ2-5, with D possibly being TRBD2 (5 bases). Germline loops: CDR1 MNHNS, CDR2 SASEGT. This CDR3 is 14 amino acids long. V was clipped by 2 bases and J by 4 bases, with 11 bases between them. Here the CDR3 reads CASSEWGVVETQYF. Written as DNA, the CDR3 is TGTGCCAGCAGTGAATGGGGAGTAGTAGAGACCCAGTACTTC.

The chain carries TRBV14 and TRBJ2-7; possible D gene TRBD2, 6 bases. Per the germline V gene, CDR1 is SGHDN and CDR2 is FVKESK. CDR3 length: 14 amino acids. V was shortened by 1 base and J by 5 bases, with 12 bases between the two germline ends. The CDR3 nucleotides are TGTGCCAGCAGCCAAGGGAGGAGGGTGAACGAGCAGTACTTC. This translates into CASSQGRRVNEQYF.

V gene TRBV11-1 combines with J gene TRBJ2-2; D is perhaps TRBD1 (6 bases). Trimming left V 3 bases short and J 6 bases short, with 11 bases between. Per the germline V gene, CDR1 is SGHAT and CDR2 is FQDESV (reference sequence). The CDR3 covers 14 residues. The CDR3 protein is CASSFIQGAGELFF. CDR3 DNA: TGTGCCAGCAGCTTTATACAGGGTGCCGGGGAGCTGTTTTTT.

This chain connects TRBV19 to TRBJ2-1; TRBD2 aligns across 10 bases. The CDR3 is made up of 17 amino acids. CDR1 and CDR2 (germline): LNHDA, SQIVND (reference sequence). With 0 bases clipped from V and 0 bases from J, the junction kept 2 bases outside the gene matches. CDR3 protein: CASSIDTSGNSYNEQFF. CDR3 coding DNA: TGTGCCAGTAGTATAGATACTAGCGGGAACTCCTACAATGAGCAGTTCTTC.

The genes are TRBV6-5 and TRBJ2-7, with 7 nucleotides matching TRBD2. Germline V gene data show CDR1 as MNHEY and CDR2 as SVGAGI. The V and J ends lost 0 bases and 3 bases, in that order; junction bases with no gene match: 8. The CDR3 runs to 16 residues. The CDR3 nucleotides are TGTGCCAGCAGTTACTCTATATATGGGGGGGACTACGAGCAGTACTTC. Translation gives CASSYSIYGGDYEQYF.